This paragraph reports one T cell receptor beta chain. As yet, its antigen is unknown. The source of the sample is a study of shared clonotypes between healthy human individuals. Naive CD8 cells lacked CD45RO and underwent positive selection for CCR7, leaving out terminally differentiated effector memory CD45RA+ cells. The CDR3 has 11 amino acids. Trimming took 3 bases from V and 6 from J, leaving 6 bases between them. Germline assignment: CDR1 SGHAT and CDR2 FQNNGV. Whole-study results and caveats: Sharing across four donors was seen in about 5% of naive CD4 clonotypes. Non-shared clonotypes were found to have lower generation probabilities than the clonotypes that were shared by all four of the sorted-subset donors.

Sequenced by immunoSEQ multiplex PCR; TCRdb stores in-frame clones only, minus some. Of about 2 million clones listed, about 95% were seen once; the top ten hold 1.1%. The J gene is TRBJ2-7, the V gene TRBV11-2; no reliable D call. Source material: naive CD8+ T cells sorted from blood. The TCR comes from a man younger than 30 in good health. The CDR3 DNA sequence: TGTGCCAGCAGCTTCAAAGGCGAGCAGTACTTC. Amino acids: CASSFKGEQYF.